These T cell receptor beta chains were read from a single sample in a study of OX40 agonist ivuxolimab in advanced cancers. The data were produced by immunoSEQ multiplex PCR, yet TCRdb's version contains in-frame clones alone and is incomplete. The profile shows tens of thousands of clones, about 83% of them singletons. The material was CD4+ or CD8+ T cells sorted from blood, obtained in a trial of the OX40 agonist ivuxolimab. These receptors came from an adult with an advanced solid tumor such as melanoma, head and neck, liver or kidney cancer. CDR3s include the opening cysteine and the closing phenylalanine or tryptophan. A D gene is named only where the DNA matches it firmly. Only part of the rows carry a size: once, few, many, or a class if the clone is expanded.

clone_size d_call j_call v_call cdr3_nt cdr3_aa
NA TRBD2 TRBJ2-5 TRBV5-1 TGCGCCAGCAGCTTGGCGACTAGCGCAGGGGAGACCCAGTACTTC CASSLATSAGETQYF
once NA TRBJ2-1 TRBV10-3 TGTGCCATCAGAGATAGGGCGGCAAATGAGCAGTTCTTC CAIRDRAANEQFF
NA TRBD1 TRBJ1-2 TRBV30 TGTGCCTGGAGTGCGGACAGGGGGCCCCCAAACCCGGGCTACACCTTC CAWSADRGPPNPGYTF
NA NA TRBJ2-3 TRBV4-2 TGTGCCAGCAGCGAAGGGCAGGGGGGGTCAGATACGCAGTATTTT CASSEGQGGSDTQYF
NA NA TRBJ1-4 TRBV7-9 TGTGCCAGCAGCAGAGACGGGGGAATTAATGAAAAACTGTTTTTT CASSRDGGINEKLFF
NA NA TRBJ1-5 TRBV2 TGTGCCAGCAGTAACAACAGGGATGATCAGCCCCAGCATTTT CASSNNRDDQPQHF
few NA TRBJ1-5 TRBV2 TGTGCCAGCGGGCGGGGGCTTCAGCCCCAGCATTTT CASGRGLQPQHF
few NA TRBJ1-4 TRBV21-1 TGTGCCAGCCTCCCAGGGGGGTCCACGAAACCAACTAATGAAAAACTGTTTTTT CASLPGGSTKPTNEKLFF
NA NA TRBJ1-1 TRBV28 TGTGCCAGCAGTTCAACGGGACTCCCGAACACTGAAGCTTTCTTT CASSSTGLPNTEAFF
NA NA TRBJ1-4 TRBV7-9 TGTGCCAGCAGCCGCCGGGACACGGCGGCTGAAAAACTGTTTTTT CASSRRDTAAEKLFF
NA NA TRBJ2-7 TRBV29-1 TGCAGCGTTGCCAGGACGTTGACCGCTGGTGACGAGCAGTACTTC CSVARTLTAGDEQYF
NA NA TRBJ1-5 TRBV6-5 TGTGCCAGCAGTCGGACCGTGAATCAGCCCCAGCATTTT CASSRTVNQPQHF
NA TRBD2 TRBJ2-1 TRBV4-1 TGCGCCAGCAGCCAAGATGCGCCTAGCGGGAGGGCAAGGTTCTTC CASSQDAPSGRARFF
NA NA TRBJ1-4 TRBV11-2 TGTGCCAGCAGAAATAGGGGACTAACTAATGAAAAACTGTTTTTT CASRNRGLTNEKLFF
NA TRBD2 TRBJ2-7 TRBV28 TGTGCCAGCAGTTTAGGGTCGGGGGGAGAGCAGTACTTC CASSLGSGGEQYF
NA NA TRBJ2-4 TRBV19 TGTGCCAGTACCCTAAGGGGGGGCCACATTCAGTACTTC CASTLRGGHIQYF
NA NA TRBJ2-6 TRBV6-5 TGTGCCAGCAGTTACTTGCCGACTGGGGCCAACGTCCTGACTTTC CASSYLPTGANVLTF
NA TRBD1 TRBJ1-6 TRBV4-1 TGCGCCAGCAGCCAGAGACAGGGAAACTCCTATAATTCACCCCTCCACTTT CASSQRQGNSYNSPLHF
NA NA TRBJ1-5 TRBV18 TGTGCCAGCTCACAACGGGGAGATAGCAATCAGCCCCAGCATTTT CASSQRGDSNQPQHF
once TRBD1 TRBJ1-5 TRBV11-1 TGTGCCAGCAGCCCGGGGACAGGGAAGGTCAATCAGCCCCAGCATTTT CASSPGTGKVNQPQHF
NA TRBD2 TRBJ2-7 TRBV4-1 TGCGCCAGCAGCCCCACCCCCGGACTAGCGGGATCCTACGAGCAGTACTTC CASSPTPGLAGSYEQYF
NA TRBD1 TRBJ2-4 TRBV5-1 TGCGCCAGCAGCCATGACGCAGGGGGTACATTGAACATTCAGTACTTC CASSHDAGGTLNIQYF
NA NA TRBJ1-2 TRBV10-3 TGTGCCATCAGTGAGTCCTTCAGCCCTAACTATGGCTACACCTTC CAISESFSPNYGYTF
NA TRBD1 TRBJ1-6 TRBV6-6 TGTGCCAGCATCTTCAACAGGGGCCGGAGGTCACCCCTCCACTTT CASIFNRGRRSPLHF
NA NA TRBJ1-5 TRBV4-2 TGTGCCAGCAGCCAAGCACAGGGACGCAATCAGCCCCAGCATTTT CASSQAQGRNQPQHF
NA NA TRBJ2-3 TRBV30 TGTGCCTGGAGTACCACCTGGGTAGGCCGGAATACGCAGTATTTT CAWSTTWVGRNTQYF
NA NA TRBJ1-5 TRBV6-5 TGTGCCAGCAGTAAAAGCAGGAATAGCAATCAGCCCCAGCATTTT CASSKSRNSNQPQHF
once TRBD1 TRBJ1-4 TRBV6-1 TGTGCCAGCAGTGAAGACTGGACAGGGGGATCTGAAAAACTGTTTTTT CASSEDWTGGSEKLFF
NA NA TRBJ1-4 TRBV5-1 TGCGCCAGCAGCTTGTCGGGGGGCGAAAAACTGTTTTTT CASSLSGGEKLFF
NA TRBD1 TRBJ1-5 TRBV4-2 TGTGCCAGCAGCCTGACCGGGACAGATTTTGGCACCCAGCATTTT CASSLTGTDFGTQHF
NA TRBD1 TRBJ2-1 TRBV6-6 TGTGCCAGCAACAGGGGCGATGAGCAGTTCTTC CASNRGDEQFF
NA NA TRBJ1-2 TRBV6-5 TGTGCCAGCATGGGTCGGGACAAGGCTAACTATGGCTACACCTTC CASMGRDKANYGYTF
NA NA TRBJ2-2 TRBV6-6 TGTGCCAGCAGTTATGCCAGGGCGACCGGGGAGCTGTTTTTT CASSYARATGELFF